Listed below are T cell receptor beta chains from one sample, sequenced in a study of blood T cell repertoires in COVID-19. Sequenced by immunoSEQ multiplex PCR; TCRdb stores in-frame clones only, minus some. Here the sample spans 40,000 to 60,000 clones, approximately 88% being singletons. The sample consisted of peripheral blood. These TCRs come from a man in his fifties or sixties with active COVID-19. Both conserved end residues are part of each CDR3. D genes are given only for firm matches. The size field is filled for only some rows; it gives once, few, many or a size class.

d_call,clone_size,v_call,j_call,cdr3_aa,cdr3_nt
.,.,TRBV2,TRBJ2-5,CASSEHMDRGETQYF,TGTGCCAGCAGTGAACATATGGACCGGGGAGAGACCCAGTACTTC
TRBD1,.,TRBV5-1,TRBJ2-1,CASSLTIRGLGEQFF,TGCGCCAGCAGTTTGACGATCAGGGGGCTAGGCGAGCAGTTCTTC
TRBD1,.,TRBV7-9,TRBJ1-1,CASSLTGYMNTEAFF,TGTGCCAGCAGCTTGACAGGGTACATGAACACTGAAGCTTTCTTT
.,few,TRBV3-1/TRBV3-2,TRBJ2-7,CASSRANYEQYF,TGTGCCAGCAGCCGGGCCAACTACGAGCAGTACTTC
.,.,TRBV27,TRBJ1-2,CASSFLAGGGYGYTF,TGTGCCAGCAGTTTTCTGGCGGGTGGAGGCTATGGCTACACCTTC
.,.,TRBV15,TRBJ1-2,CATSRDGGDYGYTF,TGTGCCACCAGCAGAGATGGGGGGGACTATGGCTACACCTTC
.,.,TRBV4-1,TRBJ2-1,CASSRKDSDNEQFF,TGCGCCAGCAGCCGTAAGGACAGTGACAATGAGCAGTTCTTC
.,.,TRBV2,TRBJ2-5,CASYPVGVTQETQYF,TGTGCCAGCTACCCGGTTGGTGTGACTCAAGAGACCCAGTACTTC
.,.,TRBV10-1,TRBJ1-5,CASSAGDHQPQHF,TGCGCCAGCAGTGCGGGGGACCATCAGCCCCAGCATTTT
.,.,TRBV29-1,TRBJ2-1,CSVGLAAHNEQFF,TGCAGCGTTGGTTTAGCGGCTCACAATGAGCAGTTCTTC
.,medium-sized,TRBV6-6,TRBJ2-2,CASSPRDTPNTGELFF,TGTGCCAGCAGCCCTCGGGACACCCCGAACACCGGGGAGCTGTTTTTT
TRBD1,.,TRBV11-3,TRBJ1-1,CASSQQGETEAFF,TGTGCCAGCAGCCAACAGGGGGAGACTGAAGCTTTCTTT
.,few,TRBV7-2,TRBJ2-2,CASSLAVNTGELFF,TGTGCCAGCAGCTTGGCGGTAAACACCGGGGAGCTGTTTTTT
TRBD1,.,TRBV23-1,TRBJ1-1,CASTQRDRLMNTEAFF,TGCGCCAGCACGCAAAGGGACAGACTTATGAACACTGAAGCTTTCTTT
.,.,TRBV5-4,TRBJ1-2,CASSLDTNYGYTF,TGTGCCAGCAGCTTGGACACCAACTATGGCTACACCTTC
.,.,TRBV7-6,TRBJ2-7,CASSPQPLFRLDRSYEQYF,TGTGCCAGCAGCCCCCAACCCCTTTTTCGTTTGGACAGATCCTACGAGCAGTACTTC
.,.,TRBV7-2,TRBJ2-1,CASSQQGSSYNEQFF,TGTGCCAGCAGCCAGCAGGGTAGCTCCTACAATGAGCAGTTCTTC
.,.,TRBV5-4,TRBJ2-2,CASSLRNTGELFF,TGTGCCAGCAGCTTGCGGAACACCGGGGAGCTGTTTTTT